A selection of T cell receptor beta chains follows, all from one sample in a study of blood T cell repertoires in COVID-19. Assay used: immunoSEQ multiplex PCR; TCRdb lists only in-frame clones, some missing. The top ten clones hold around 6.4% of a sample with fewer than 250,000 clones, around 81% of them seen once. Sequencing used peripheral blood. The receptors here all came from a woman aged 55-75 years with active or convalescent COVID-19. CDR3s include the opening cysteine and the closing phenylalanine or tryptophan. The order of the fields is clone size, V gene, J gene, D gene, CDR3 protein, CDR3 DNA. D genes are given only for firm matches. Rows give clone size only sometimes, using once, few, many, or a class for an expanded clone.

abundance: once
v_gene: TRBV6-5
j_gene: TRBJ1-6
d_gene: -
CDR3aa: CASSSTGPLSGSPLHF
CDR3nt: TGTGCCAGCAGTTCTACCGGGCCTCTCTCGGGATCACCCCTCCACTTT

abundance: -
v_gene: TRBV3-1/TRBV3-2
j_gene: TRBJ1-6
d_gene: -
CDR3aa: CASSQGRSYNSPLHF
CDR3nt: TGTGCCAGCAGCCAAGGCAGGTCCTATAATTCACCCCTCCACTTT

abundance: -
v_gene: TRBV3-1/TRBV3-2
j_gene: TRBJ1-3
d_gene: TRBD1
CDR3aa: CASSQEGTGPTGNTIYF
CDR3nt: TGTGCCAGCAGCCAAGAAGGGACAGGGCCTACCGGAAACACCATATATTTT

abundance: -
v_gene: TRBV6-5
j_gene: TRBJ1-5
d_gene: -
CDR3aa: CASSLLGARQPQHF
CDR3nt: TGTGCCAGCAGTCTATTGGGGGCTCGTCAGCCCCAGCATTTT

abundance: -
v_gene: TRBV18
j_gene: TRBJ2-7
d_gene: -
CDR3aa: CASSKGEAYEQYF
CDR3nt: TGTGCCAGCTCCAAAGGGGAGGCGTACGAGCAGTACTTC

abundance: -
v_gene: TRBV5-1
j_gene: TRBJ2-1
d_gene: TRBD2
CDR3aa: CASSFHRGTSGRTLTYNEQFF
CDR3nt: TGCGCCAGCAGCTTCCACCGGGGGACTAGCGGGAGGACACTCACCTACAATGAGCAGTTCTTC

abundance: -
v_gene: TRBV15
j_gene: TRBJ2-7
d_gene: TRBD2
CDR3aa: CATSRTTSGYEQYF
CDR3nt: TGTGCCACCAGCAGAACGACTAGCGGATACGAGCAGTACTTC

abundance: -
v_gene: TRBV5-8
j_gene: TRBJ2-7
d_gene: -
CDR3aa: CASSPPQVRLSYEQYF
CDR3nt: TGTGCCAGCAGCCCACCTCAGGTCCGCCTCTCCTACGAGCAGTACTTC

abundance: once
v_gene: TRBV12-5
j_gene: TRBJ2-7
d_gene: -
CDR3aa: CASGLDSTDKSYEQYF
CDR3nt: TGTGCTAGTGGTTTGGACTCAACGGACAAATCCTACGAGCAGTACTTC

abundance: -
v_gene: TRBV28
j_gene: TRBJ1-5
d_gene: TRBD1
CDR3aa: CASSLGQGSNQPQHF
CDR3nt: TGTGCCAGCAGTCTGGGACAGGGTAGCAATCAGCCCCAGCATTTT

abundance: -
v_gene: TRBV6-6
j_gene: TRBJ2-7
d_gene: -
CDR3aa: CASSLLGGGYEQYF
CDR3nt: TGTGCCAGCAGTCTCCTGGGAGGGGGCTACGAGCAGTACTTC